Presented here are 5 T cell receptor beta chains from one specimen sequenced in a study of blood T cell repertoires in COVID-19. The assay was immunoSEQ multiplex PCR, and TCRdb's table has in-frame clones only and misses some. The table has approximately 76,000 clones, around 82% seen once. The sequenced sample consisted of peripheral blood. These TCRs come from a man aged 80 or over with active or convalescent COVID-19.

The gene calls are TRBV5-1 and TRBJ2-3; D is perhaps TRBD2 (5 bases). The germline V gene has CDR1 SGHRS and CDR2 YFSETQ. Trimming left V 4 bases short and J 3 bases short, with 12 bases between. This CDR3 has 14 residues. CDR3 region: CASSPTGITDTQYF. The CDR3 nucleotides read TGCGCCAGCAGCCCTACGGGGATAACAGATACGCAGTATTTT.

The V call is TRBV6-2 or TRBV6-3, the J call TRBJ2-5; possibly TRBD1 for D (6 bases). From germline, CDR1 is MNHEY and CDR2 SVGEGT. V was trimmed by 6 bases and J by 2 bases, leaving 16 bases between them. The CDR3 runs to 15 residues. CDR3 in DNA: TGTGCCAGCAGCGACTACGGACAGCCTCAAGAGACCCAGTACTTC. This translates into CASSDYGQPQETQYF.

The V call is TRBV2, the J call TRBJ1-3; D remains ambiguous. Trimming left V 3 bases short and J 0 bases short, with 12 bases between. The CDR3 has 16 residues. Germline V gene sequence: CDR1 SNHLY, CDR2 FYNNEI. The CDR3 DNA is TGTGCCAGCAGTGAGTGGGTTCCTAGCTCTGGAAACACCATATATTTT. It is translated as CASSEWVPSSGNTIYF.

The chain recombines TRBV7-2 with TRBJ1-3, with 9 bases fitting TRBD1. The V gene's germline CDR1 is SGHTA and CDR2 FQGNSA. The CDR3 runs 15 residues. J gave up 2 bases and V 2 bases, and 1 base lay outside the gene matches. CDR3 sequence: CASSLRDRAGNTIYF. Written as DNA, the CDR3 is TGTGCCAGCAGCTTACGGGACAGGGCTGGAAACACCATATATTTT.

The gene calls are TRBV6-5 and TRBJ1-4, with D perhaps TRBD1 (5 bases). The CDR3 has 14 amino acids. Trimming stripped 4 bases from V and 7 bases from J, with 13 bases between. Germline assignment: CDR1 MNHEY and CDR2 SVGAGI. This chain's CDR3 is CASSFRDRSEKLFF. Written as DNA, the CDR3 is TGTGCCAGCAGTTTCAGGGATCGTAGTGAAAAACTGTTTTTT.